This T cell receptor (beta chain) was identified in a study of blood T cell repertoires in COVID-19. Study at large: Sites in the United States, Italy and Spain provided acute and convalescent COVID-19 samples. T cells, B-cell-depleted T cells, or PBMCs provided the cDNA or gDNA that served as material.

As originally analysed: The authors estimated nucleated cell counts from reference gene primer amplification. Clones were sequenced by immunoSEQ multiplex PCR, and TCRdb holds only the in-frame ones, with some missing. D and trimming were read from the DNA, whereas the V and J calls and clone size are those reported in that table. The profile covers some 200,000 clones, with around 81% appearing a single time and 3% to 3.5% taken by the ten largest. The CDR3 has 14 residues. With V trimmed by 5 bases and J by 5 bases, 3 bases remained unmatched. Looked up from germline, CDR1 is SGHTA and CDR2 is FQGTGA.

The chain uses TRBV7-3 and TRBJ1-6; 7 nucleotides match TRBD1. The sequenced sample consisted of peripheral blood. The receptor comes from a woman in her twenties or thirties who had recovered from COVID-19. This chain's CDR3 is CASSLGTDNSPLHF. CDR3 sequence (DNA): TGTGCCAGCAGCCTTGGGACAGATAATTCACCCCTCCACTTT.